The rows below give T cell receptor beta chains drawn from one sample of a study of blood T cell repertoires in COVID-19. The assay was immunoSEQ multiplex PCR, and TCRdb's table has in-frame clones only and misses some. The sample records approximately 45,000 clones, 65% to 85% being singletons. Sequencing was done on a sample of peripheral blood. The receptors shown here come from a woman older than 75 with acute or convalescent COVID-19. Each CDR3 is given with its conserved first and last residue. D genes are given only for firm matches. Size is omitted from some rows. Given values are once, few, many or a class for expanded clones.

d_call clone_size j_call v_call cdr3_nt cdr3_aa
- once TRBJ1-2 TRBV19 TGTGCCAGTAGTAGGGATCAGGGTCGGGTATCTGGCTACACCTTC CASSRDQGRVSGYTF
- - TRBJ2-1 TRBV2 TGTGCCAGCAGGTTTGTGGGGCTGACCTACAATGAGCAGTTCTTC CASRFVGLTYNEQFF
- - TRBJ1-5 TRBV10-1 TGCGCCACTCTATCCAATCAGCCCCAGCATTTT CATLSNQPQHF
TRBD2 - TRBJ2-5 TRBV5-1 TGCGCCAGCAGCTTGGCGGCTAGCGGGGGGCAAGAGACCCAGTACTTC CASSLAASGGQETQYF
- - TRBJ1-1 TRBV3-1/TRBV3-2 TGTGCCAGCAGCCAAGTCGGGCGGGCTGGCGGTGGTGAAGCTTTCTTT CASSQVGRAGGGEAFF
TRBD2 - TRBJ2-3 TRBV5-1 TGCGCCAGCAGCTGGGGACTAGCGGACCCCACAGATACGCAGTATTTT CASSWGLADPTDTQYF
TRBD1 - TRBJ1-1 TRBV13 TGTGCCAGCAGCTTAGGTCATAAGACAGGGGCCGGGAACACTGAAGCTTTCTTT CASSLGHKTGAGNTEAFF
- - TRBJ1-6 TRBV27 TGTGCCAGCGGACTGGACAGTTCTTCGTATTCACCCCTCCACTTT CASGLDSSSYSPLHF
TRBD1 - TRBJ1-1 TRBV5-6 TGTGCCAGCAGTTGGGACAGGTACTACACTGAAGCTTTCTTT CASSWDRYYTEAFF
TRBD1 few TRBJ1-1 TRBV5-4 TGTGCCAGCAGCCTGGACAGGGAGTACACTGAAGCTTTCTTT CASSLDREYTEAFF
TRBD2 - TRBJ2-5 TRBV7-2 TGTGCCAGCAGCTTAGAGTCAGCGGGGGGGGCCTACCAAGAGACCCAGTACTTC CASSLESAGGAYQETQYF
- - TRBJ1-6 TRBV2 TGTGCCAGCAGTCCCGAGGCAGTCATGAGTAATTCACCCCTCCACTTT CASSPEAVMSNSPLHF
TRBD1 - TRBJ1-2 TRBV6-1 TGTGCCAGCAGTGAATGGGGACAGGGCGTCTACACCTTC CASSEWGQGVYTF
TRBD1 - TRBJ2-1 TRBV5-1 TGCGCCAGCAGCTTGGCGGACAGGGGGAGGGATGAGCAGTTCTTC CASSLADRGRDEQFF
TRBD2 - TRBJ2-5 TRBV7-9 TGTGCCAGCAGCTTATCGATAGCGGGGGGACCCACATTGAAGACCCAGTACTTC CASSLSIAGGPTLKTQYF
TRBD1 - TRBJ2-4 TRBV5-4 TGTGCCAGCAGCCACGGGACAGGGTGGCCCAAAAACATTCAGTACTTC CASSHGTGWPKNIQYF
TRBD1 - TRBJ1-2 TRBV6-4 TGTGCCAGCAGTGCCGGGACAGGCCTATTTGATGGCTACACCTTC CASSAGTGLFDGYTF
- - TRBJ2-5 TRBV5-1 TGCGCCAGCAGCCACCGGGACACCAACCAAGAGACCCAGTACTTC CASSHRDTNQETQYF
TRBD1 few TRBJ2-5 TRBV7-6 TGTGCCAGCAGCTTAAGGGGGACAGGCAGGGTACTAGAGACCCAGTACTTC CASSLRGTGRVLETQYF
- - TRBJ2-3 TRBV19 TGTGCCAGTAGTAAGGGACTCGAACTTGATACGCAGTATTTT CASSKGLELDTQYF
TRBD1 - TRBJ1-6 TRBV6-5 TGTGCCAGCAGTTTCCCACGGGACAGGGGGAATTCACCCCTCCACTTT CASSFPRDRGNSPLHF
- - TRBJ1-1 TRBV6-5 TGTGCCAGCCTGAGGGGGGGTCAGAACACTGAAGCTTTCTTT CASLRGGQNTEAFF
- - TRBJ1-1 TRBV13 TGTGCCAGCAGCTTAGGCTTTATCGGAGGGGGGGGAGCTTTCTTT CASSLGFIGGGGAFF
- - TRBJ2-5 TRBV6-5 TGTGCCAGCAGTCGGGATTTGTACCAAGAGACCCAGTACTTC CASSRDLYQETQYF
- once TRBJ1-4 TRBV2 TGTGCCAGCAGATTGGACATGGTAAACGAAAAACTGTTTTTT CASRLDMVNEKLFF
TRBD2 few TRBJ2-2 TRBV15 TGTGCCACCAGCAGAGAGGGGGGGGACACCGGGGAGCTGTTTTTT CATSREGGDTGELFF
- - TRBJ2-7 TRBV9 TGTGCCAGCAGCGTCTCCAGGGGAAACTCCTACGAGCAGTACTTC CASSVSRGNSYEQYF
TRBD2 - TRBJ2-1 TRBV2 TGTGCCAGCCTCAAAGCGGGGGGGCTCAATGAGCAGTTCTTC CASLKAGGLNEQFF
TRBD1 once TRBJ1-6 TRBV6-5 TGTGCCACCCCCGGGACAGGGTCTAGGCCCCTCCACTTT CATPGTGSRPLHF
- - TRBJ1-2 TRBV6-5 TGTGCCAGCGGGTGGGCCAACTATGGCTACACCTTC CASGWANYGYTF
- - TRBJ2-3 TRBV2 TGTGCCAGCACTGGAGGTCCGTCCACAGATACGCAGTATTTT CASTGGPSTDTQYF
- - TRBJ1-2 TRBV3-1/TRBV3-2 TGTGCCAGCAGCCAAGATTCGGGGAGGGTAGCTAACTATGGCTACACCTTC CASSQDSGRVANYGYTF
TRBD2 - TRBJ2-7 TRBV28 TGTGCCAGCAGTTTCGGGGGCGGGGGGTACTACGAGCAGTACTTC CASSFGGGGYYEQYF
- - TRBJ2-7 TRBV2 TGTGCCAGCGGGGCGGCCTACGAGCAGTACTTC CASGAAYEQYF
- - TRBJ2-7 TRBV5-1 TGCGCCAGCAGCTTTTCAGGGGAGCAGTACTTC CASSFSGEQYF
- once TRBJ1-1 TRBV12-3/TRBV12-4 TGTGCCAGCACTTCTCGGGTGAGCACTGAAGCTTTCTTT CASTSRVSTEAFF
TRBD2 once TRBJ2-1 TRBV3-1/TRBV3-2 TGTGCCAGCAGCCCCCGACTAGCGGGGGAAAACAATGAGCAGTTCTTC CASSPRLAGENNEQFF
- - TRBJ2-3 TRBV3-1/TRBV3-2 TGTGCCAGCAGCCATCGACGGGGAACCACAGATACGCAGTATTTT CASSHRRGTTDTQYF
- - TRBJ2-1 TRBV5-5 TGTGCCAGCAGCCCGGACGTCTGGGGGGCCTACAATGAGCAGTTCTTC CASSPDVWGAYNEQFF
TRBD2 - TRBJ2-1 TRBV5-1 TGCGCCAGCAGCTCGACTAGCATCAACAATGAGCAGTTCTTC CASSSTSINNEQFF
- - TRBJ2-4 TRBV5-4 TGTGCCAGCAGCCAGGACATAAGCCGAGCCAAAAACATTCAGTACTTC CASSQDISRAKNIQYF
- - TRBJ1-3 TRBV10-3 TGTGCCATCAGTGAGATAGGGGCTGGAAACACCATATATTTT CAISEIGAGNTIYF
- - TRBJ2-2 TRBV27 TGTGCCAGCAGTTTATGGTCGCTAGAAAAGTCCCCCGGGGAGCTGTTTTTT CASSLWSLEKSPGELFF